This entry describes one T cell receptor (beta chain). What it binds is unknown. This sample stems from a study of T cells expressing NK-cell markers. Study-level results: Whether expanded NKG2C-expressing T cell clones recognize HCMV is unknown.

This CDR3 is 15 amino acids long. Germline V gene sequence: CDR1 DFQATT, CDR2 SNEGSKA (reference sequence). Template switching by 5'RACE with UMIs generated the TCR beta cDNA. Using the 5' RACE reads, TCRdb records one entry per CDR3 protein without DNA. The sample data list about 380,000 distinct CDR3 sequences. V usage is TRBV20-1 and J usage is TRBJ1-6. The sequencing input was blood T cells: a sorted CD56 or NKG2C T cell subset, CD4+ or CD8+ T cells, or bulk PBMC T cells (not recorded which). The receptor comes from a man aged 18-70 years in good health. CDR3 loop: CSARESPSYNSPLHF.